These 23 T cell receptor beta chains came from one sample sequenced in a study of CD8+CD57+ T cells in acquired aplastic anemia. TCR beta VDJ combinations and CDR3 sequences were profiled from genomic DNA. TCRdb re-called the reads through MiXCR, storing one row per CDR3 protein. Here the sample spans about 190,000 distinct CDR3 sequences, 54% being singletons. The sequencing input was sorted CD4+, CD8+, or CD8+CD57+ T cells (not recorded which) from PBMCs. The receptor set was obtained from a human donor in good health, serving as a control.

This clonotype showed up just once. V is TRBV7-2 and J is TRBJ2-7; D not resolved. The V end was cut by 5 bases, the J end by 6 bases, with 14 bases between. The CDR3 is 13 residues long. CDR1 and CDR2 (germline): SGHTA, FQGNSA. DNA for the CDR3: TGTGCCAGCAGCCTTGACAATGGGCTCGAGCAGTACTTC. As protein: CASSLDNGLEQYF.

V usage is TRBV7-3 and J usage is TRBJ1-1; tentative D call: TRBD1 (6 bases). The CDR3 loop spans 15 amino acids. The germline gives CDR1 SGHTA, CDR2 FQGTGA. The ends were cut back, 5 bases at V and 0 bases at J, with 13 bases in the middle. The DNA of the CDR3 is TGTGCCAGCAGCGGAACAGGGCCGGTGAACACTGAAGCTTTCTTT. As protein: CASSGTGPVNTEAFF.

The CDR3 reads CASSYLRGRRYNEQFF. DNA of the CDR3: TGTGCCAGCAGCTACCTTCGTGGTCGGCGCTACAATGAGCAGTTCTTC. The chain links TRBV7-9 to TRBJ2-1; D is unresolved. The CDR3 has 16 amino acids. V lost 4 bases to trimming and J lost 3 bases, with 16 bases between them. The germline V gene encodes CDR1 SEHNR and CDR2 FQNEAQ (reference sequence).

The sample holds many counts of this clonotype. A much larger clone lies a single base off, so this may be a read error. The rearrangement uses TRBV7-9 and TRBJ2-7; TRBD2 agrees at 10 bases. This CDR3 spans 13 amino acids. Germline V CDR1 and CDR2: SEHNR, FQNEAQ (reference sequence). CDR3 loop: CVSSGRGNYEQYF. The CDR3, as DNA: TGTGTCAGCAGCGGGAGGGGGAACTACGAGCAGTACTTC.

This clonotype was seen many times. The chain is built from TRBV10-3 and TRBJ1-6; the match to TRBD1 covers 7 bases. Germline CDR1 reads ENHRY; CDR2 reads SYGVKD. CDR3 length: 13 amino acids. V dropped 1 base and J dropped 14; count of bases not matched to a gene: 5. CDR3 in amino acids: CAISELEGTALHF. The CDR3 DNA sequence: TGTGCCATCAGTGAGTTAGAGGGGACAGCCCTCCACTTT.

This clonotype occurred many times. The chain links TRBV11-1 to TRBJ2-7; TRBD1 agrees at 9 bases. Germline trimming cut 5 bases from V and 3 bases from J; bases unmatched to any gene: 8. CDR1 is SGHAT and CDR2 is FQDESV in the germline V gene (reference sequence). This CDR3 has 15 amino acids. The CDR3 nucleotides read TGTGCCAGCAGCCCGGGGACAGGGACCCTCTACGAGCAGTACTTC. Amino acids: CASSPGTGTLYEQYF.

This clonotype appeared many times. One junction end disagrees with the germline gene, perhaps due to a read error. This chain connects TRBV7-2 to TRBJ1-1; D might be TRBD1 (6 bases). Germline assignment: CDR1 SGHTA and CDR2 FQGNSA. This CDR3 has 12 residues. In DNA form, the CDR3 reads TGTGCCAGCAGCGTACAGGGCACTGAAGCTCTCTTT. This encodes CASSVQGTEALF.

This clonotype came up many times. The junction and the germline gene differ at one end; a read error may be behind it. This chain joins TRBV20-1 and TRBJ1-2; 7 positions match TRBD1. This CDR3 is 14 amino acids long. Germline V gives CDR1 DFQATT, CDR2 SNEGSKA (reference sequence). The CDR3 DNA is TGCAGTACTAGGGAGACGGGACAGTACTATGGCTACACCTTC. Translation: CSTRETGQYYGYTF.

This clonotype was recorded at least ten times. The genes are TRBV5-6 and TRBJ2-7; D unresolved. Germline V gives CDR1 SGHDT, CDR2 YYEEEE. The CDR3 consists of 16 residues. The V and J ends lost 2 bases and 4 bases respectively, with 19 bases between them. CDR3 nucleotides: TGTGCCAGCAGCTTAATGGGCCCAGTTACCACTTACGAGCAGTACTTC. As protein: CASSLMGPVTTYEQYF.

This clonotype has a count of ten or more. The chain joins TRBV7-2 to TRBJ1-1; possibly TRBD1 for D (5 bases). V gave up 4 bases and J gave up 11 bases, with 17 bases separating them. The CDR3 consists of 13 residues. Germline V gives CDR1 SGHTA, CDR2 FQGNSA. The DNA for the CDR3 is TGTGCCAGCAGCTCTACGACAGCTTTGATCGCTTTCTTT. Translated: CASSSTTALIAFF.

In DNA, the CDR3 is TGTGCCAGCAGCTTTCGGAGCTCCTACAATGAGCAGTTCTTC. Translating it yields CASSFRSSYNEQFF. The genes are TRBV7-2 and TRBJ2-1; no clear D gene. This CDR3 spans 14 amino acids. V was cut by 3 bases and J by 0 bases, with 6 bases left in between. Per the germline V gene, CDR1 is SGHTA and CDR2 is FQGNSA.

The CDR3 bases are TGCAGCGTTGAAGGGGACAGGTTTGGCGAGCAGTACTTC. It codes for CSVEGDRFGEQYF. This sequence joins TRBV29-1 and TRBJ2-7, with 8 bases aligning to TRBD1. V shed 1 base, J shed 6 bases, and the junction held 5 bases outside the gene matches. The germline V gene has CDR1 SQVTM and CDR2 ANQGSEA. The CDR3 has 13 residues.

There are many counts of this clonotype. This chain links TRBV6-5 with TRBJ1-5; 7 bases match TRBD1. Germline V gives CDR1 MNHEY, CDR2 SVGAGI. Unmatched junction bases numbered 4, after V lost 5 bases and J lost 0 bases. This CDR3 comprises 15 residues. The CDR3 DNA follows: TGTGCCAGCAGTATGACAGGGTATAGCAATCAGCCCCAGCATTTT. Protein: CASSMTGYSNQPQHF.

The CDR3 DNA is TGTGCCATCAGCGACAGGGGGTCAGGAGAGACCCAGTACTTC. Its protein product is CAISDRGSGETQYF. The V and J genes are TRBV10-3 and TRBJ2-5; TRBD1 agrees at 9 bases. The CDR3 sequence is 14 residues long. The germline CDR1 and CDR2 sequences are ENHRY and SYGVKD. V lost 6 bases, J lost 4 bases, and 6 bases stayed unmatched.

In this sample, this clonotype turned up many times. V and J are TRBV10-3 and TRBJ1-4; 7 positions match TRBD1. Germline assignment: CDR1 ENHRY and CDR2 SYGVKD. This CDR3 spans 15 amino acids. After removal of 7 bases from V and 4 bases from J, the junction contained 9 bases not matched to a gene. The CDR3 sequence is CAIKAGGQFNEKLFF. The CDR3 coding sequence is TGTGCCATCAAAGCCGGGGGACAGTTTAATGAAAAACTGTTTTTT.

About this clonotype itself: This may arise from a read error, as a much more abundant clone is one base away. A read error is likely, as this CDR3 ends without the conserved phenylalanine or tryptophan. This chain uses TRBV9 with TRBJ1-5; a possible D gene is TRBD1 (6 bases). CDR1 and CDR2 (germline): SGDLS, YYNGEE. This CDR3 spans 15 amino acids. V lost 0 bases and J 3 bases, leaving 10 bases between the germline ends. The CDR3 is CASSVEQGPNQPQHL. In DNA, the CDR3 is TGTGCCAGCAGCGTAGAACAGGGCCCCAATCAGCCCCAGCATTTA.

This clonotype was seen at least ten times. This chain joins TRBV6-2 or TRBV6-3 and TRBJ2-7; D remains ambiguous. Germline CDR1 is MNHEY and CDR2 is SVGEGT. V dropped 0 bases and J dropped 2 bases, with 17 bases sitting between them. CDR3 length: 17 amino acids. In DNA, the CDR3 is TGTGCCAGCAGTTACTCGAACGCTCTCACGAATACCTACGAGCAGTACTTC. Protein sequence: CASSYSNALTNTYEQYF.

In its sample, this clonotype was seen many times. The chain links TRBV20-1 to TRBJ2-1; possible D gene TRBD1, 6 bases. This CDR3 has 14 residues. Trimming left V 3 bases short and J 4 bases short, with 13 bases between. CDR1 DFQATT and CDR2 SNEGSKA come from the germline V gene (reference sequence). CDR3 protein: CSARAGAKYNEQFF. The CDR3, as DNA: TGCAGTGCTAGGGCAGGGGCCAAATACAATGAGCAGTTCTTC.

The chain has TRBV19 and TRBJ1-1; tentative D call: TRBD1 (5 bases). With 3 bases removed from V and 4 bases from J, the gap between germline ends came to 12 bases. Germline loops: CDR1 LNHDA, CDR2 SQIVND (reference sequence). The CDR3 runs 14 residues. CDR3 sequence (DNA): TGTGCCAGTAGTATCCCCAGGGCCAGCACTGAAGCTTTCTTT. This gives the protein CASSIPRASTEAFF.

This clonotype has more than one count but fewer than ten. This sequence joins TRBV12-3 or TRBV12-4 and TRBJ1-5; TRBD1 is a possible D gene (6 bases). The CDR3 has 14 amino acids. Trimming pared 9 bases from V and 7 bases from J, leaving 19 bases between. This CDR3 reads CASGTFGQGQPQHF. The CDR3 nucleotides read TGTGCCAGTGGGACATTTGGACAAGGACAGCCCCAGCATTTT.

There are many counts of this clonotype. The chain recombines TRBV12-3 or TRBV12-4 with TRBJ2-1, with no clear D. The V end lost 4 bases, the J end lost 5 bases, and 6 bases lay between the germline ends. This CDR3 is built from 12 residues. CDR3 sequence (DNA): TGTGCCAGCAGTTCCCCTAACAATGAGCAGTTCTTC. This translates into CASSSPNNEQFF.

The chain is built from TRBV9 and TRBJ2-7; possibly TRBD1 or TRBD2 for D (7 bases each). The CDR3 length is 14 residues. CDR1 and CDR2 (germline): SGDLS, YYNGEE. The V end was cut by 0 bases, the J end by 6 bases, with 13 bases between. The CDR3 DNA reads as TGTGCCAGCAGCGTAGCAGGGGGGGTACGCGAGCAGTACTTC. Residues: CASSVAGGVREQYF.

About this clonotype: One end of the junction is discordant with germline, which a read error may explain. The CDR3 sequence is CATSDSGQDNSPLHF. DNA for the CDR3: TGTGCCACCAGTGATTCGGGACAGGACAATTCACCCCTCCACTTT. The rearrangement links TRBV6-5 to TRBJ1-6; 8 positions agree with TRBD1. The CDR3 is 15 residues long. Germline CDR1 and CDR2: MNHEY and SVGAGI.